Reported below is one T cell receptor beta chain. Its matching antigen is unknown. This may be a read error, as it is one base from a much larger clone. The source material, RNA transcripts, was used to amplify TCR beta CDR3 regions. The TCR CDR3 first-round RT-PCR relied on the HTBI primer set. MiXCR, run by TCRdb on the multiplex PCR reads, gives a single entry per CDR3 protein. Of hundreds of thousands of distinct CDR3 sequences in the sample, 30% to 40% are singletons; the top ten hold around 30%. The data were obtained in a study of T cells in Graves' hyperthyroidism and ophthalmopathy. General observations from the study: Ophthalmopathy, which appeared later, was predicted by the model a median 6.5 months before onset.

Germline V gene sequence: CDR1 WSHSY, CDR2 SAAADI. The CDR3 sequence is 13 residues long. Deletions cut 1 base from V and 6 bases from J, with 10 bases between. Patients aged 18 to 65 had newly diagnosed hyperthyroidism of under 2 months' duration. The sequenced sample was blood. The TCR sequence derives from a woman aged 40 to 49 with Graves' hyperthyroidism. The gene calls are TRBV10-2 and TRBJ2-7; maybe TRBD2 (5 bases). The CDR3 region has the DNA TGCGCCAGCAGTGAGTTGATAGGGAGCGAGCAGTACTTC. Protein product: CASSELIGSEQYF.